The 15 T cell receptor beta chains listed next were all sequenced from one sample in a study of T-cell reconstitution after alpha-beta-depleted transplantation in children. Construction of the TCRbeta library involved unique molecular identifiers. TCRdb re-called the PCR reads through MiXCR, storing one row per CDR3 protein. The sample records hundreds of thousands of distinct CDR3 sequences, approximately 8.9% being singletons. The sequences come from PBMCs, mostly from graft donor cells, collected 180 days after TCRalphabeta/CD19-depleted stem cell transplant. These receptors were taken from a male patient between 10 and 17 years old who had a stem cell transplant for acute lymphoblastic leukemia, so the T cells may come from the graft donor.

In its sample, this clonotype was seen many times. This chain joins TRBV4-1 and TRBJ2-4; perhaps TRBD2 as D (5 bases). CDR1 and CDR2 from the germline V gene are MGHRA and YSYEKL. This CDR3 spans 17 amino acids. V was cut by 1 base and J by 0 bases, with 13 bases left in between. Here the CDR3 DNA reads TGCGCCAGCAGCCAAGGAGAAGCGGCGCTAGCCAAAAACATTCAGTACTTC. This translates into CASSQGEAALAKNIQYF.

There are many counts of this clonotype. The rearrangement uses TRBV5-1 and TRBJ2-1; 12 bases agree with TRBD2. After removal of 3 bases from V and 6 bases from J, the junction contained 4 bases not matched to a gene. The germline gives CDR1 SGHRS, CDR2 YFSETQ. This CDR3 has 15 amino acids. The CDR3 bases are TGCGCCAGCAGCTCACTAGCGGGGGGACCCAATGAGCAGTTCTTC. Translation: CASSSLAGGPNEQFF.

This clonotype has a count of ten or more. The rearrangement uses TRBV10-3 and TRBJ1-3, with a weak D call TRBD1 (5 bases). Trimming left V 6 bases short and J 0 bases short, with 12 bases between. The CDR3 is 15 amino acids. Per germline, CDR1 ENHRY and CDR2 SYGVKD. CDR3 sequence reads: CAISERGSSGNTIYF. In DNA, the CDR3 is TGTGCCATCAGCGAGAGGGGAAGCTCTGGAAACACCATATATTTT.

This clonotype was seen repeatedly, ten times or more. The J gene is TRBJ2-7, the V gene TRBV7-8, with D uncertain. V was cut by 1 base and J by 0 bases, with 10 bases left in between. The CDR3 has 15 amino acids. In germline, CDR1 is SGHVS, CDR2 FQNEAQ. CDR3 sequence reads: CASSLEPSPSYEQYF. DNA for the CDR3: TGTGCCAGCAGCTTAGAACCATCACCCTCCTACGAGCAGTACTTC. Using reference TRBV7-8 and TRBJ2-7 for the parts outside the CDR3, the full variable domain is GAGVSQSPRYKVAKRGQDVALRCDPISGHVSLFWYQQALGQGPEFLTYFQNEAQLDKSGLPSDRFFAERPEGSVSTLKIQRTQQEDSAVYLCASSLEPSPSYEQYFGPGTRLTVT.

This clonotype was seen a few times. The chain couples TRBV18 to TRBJ2-7; 9 nucleotides agree with TRBD1. The ends lost 2 bases at V and 0 bases at J; junction bases unmatched: 11. Germline V gives CDR1 KGHSH, CDR2 LQKENI. The CDR3 spans 18 residues. The CDR3 is CASSPNRGPSPSSYEQYF. CDR3 bases: TGTGCCAGCTCACCAAACAGGGGGCCAAGTCCGAGCTCCTACGAGCAGTACTTC.

This clonotype was picked up many times. CDR3 protein: CASSLGPGRGTKNIQYF. The CDR3 DNA reads as TGTGCCAGCAGCCTCGGGCCGGGGAGAGGGACCAAAAACATTCAGTACTTC. This chain connects TRBV6-2 or TRBV6-3 to TRBJ2-4, with a weak D call TRBD2 (5 bases). Per germline, CDR1 MNHEY and CDR2 SVGEGT. CDR3 length equals 17 residues. V lost 6 bases and J 2 bases, leaving 20 bases between the germline ends.

The chain is built from TRBV29-1 and TRBJ2-3, with 9 positions matching TRBD1. CDR1 is SQVTM and CDR2 is ANQGSEA in the germline V gene. Unmatched junction bases numbered 5, after V lost 7 bases and J lost 0 bases. CDR3 size: 14 residues. This chain's CDR3 is CSARDRESTDTQYF. The CDR3 DNA reads as TGCAGCGCCCGGGACAGGGAAAGCACAGATACGCAGTATTTT.

About this clonotype: A much larger clone is a single base away; this may be a read error. The chain employs TRBV4-2 and TRBJ1-4, with D unresolved. The CDR3 consists of 12 residues. Germline CDR1 and CDR2: LGHNA and YNFKEQ. V lost 4 bases, J lost 10 bases, and 10 bases lay in between. The CDR3 reads CASSPRFVKLFF. For the CDR3, the DNA is TGTGCCAGCAGCCCGCGGTTTGTAAAACTGTTTTTT.

This clonotype was seen many times. The chain is built from TRBV4-3 and TRBJ1-2, with 7 nucleotides matching TRBD1. The CDR3 has 15 amino acids. Germline CDR1 reads LGHNA; CDR2 reads YSLEER. V gave up 1 base and J gave up 3 bases; unmatched junction bases: 5. The CDR3 loop is CASSQGAGGHYGYTF. DNA of the CDR3: TGCGCCAGCAGCCAAGGGGCAGGGGGGCACTATGGCTACACCTTC.

This chain connects TRBV14 to TRBJ2-2, with a weak D call TRBD1 (6 bases). Per the germline V gene, CDR1 is SGHDN and CDR2 is FVKESK. The CDR3 extends over 14 amino acids. Deletions cut 2 bases from V and 6 bases from J, with 10 bases between. The CDR3 loop is CASSQTPGAGELFF. In DNA, the CDR3 is TGTGCCAGCAGCCAAACCCCAGGGGCCGGGGAGCTGTTTTTT.

This clonotype showed up many times. The rearrangement links TRBV9 to TRBJ1-1, with TRBD1 identical over 7 bases. With V trimmed by 1 base and J by 3 bases, 0 bases remained unmatched. This CDR3 contains 13 residues. Per germline, CDR1 SGDLS and CDR2 YYNGEE. The CDR3 is CASSVQGDTEAFF. CDR3 nucleotides: TGTGCCAGCAGCGTACAGGGGGACACTGAAGCTTTCTTT.

This clonotype appeared many times. The chain is built from TRBV15 and TRBJ1-6; TRBD1 agrees at 9 bases. Germline V lookup: CDR1 LNHNV, CDR2 YYDKDF (reference sequence). This CDR3 has 17 residues. Trimming removed 3 bases from V and 5 bases from J; junction bases left unmatched: 8. As DNA, the CDR3 is TGTGCCACCAGCAGCTTTCGACAGGGGGGCCATAATTCACCCCTCCACTTT. This translates into CATSSFRQGGHNSPLHF.

This clonotype turned up a few times. The chain uses TRBV23-1 and TRBJ1-1; the D gene is possibly TRBD1 (6 bases). TRBV23-1 belongs to the ORF category, with a function that is uncertain. This CDR3 has 14 amino acids. Between the trimmed V and J ends, which lost 2 bases and 2 bases, there was a span of 9 bases. CDR3 protein: CASSQGRGNTEAFF. CDR3 nucleotides: TGCGCCAGCAGTCAAGGCAGGGGTAACACTGAAGCTTTCTTT.

This clonotype was found many times. The CDR3 region is CASSLLGGREQYF. CDR3 in DNA: TGTGCCAGCAGTTTATTAGGGGGTCGGGAGCAGTACTTC. The chain uses TRBV28 and TRBJ2-7; D perhaps matches TRBD1 (6 bases). Between the trimmed V and J ends, which lost 1 base and 7 bases, there was a span of 11 bases. The length of the CDR3 is 13 residues. Per germline, CDR1 MDHEN and CDR2 SYDVKM.

In its sample, this clonotype was seen many times. The V gene is TRBV7-2, the J gene TRBJ2-3; TRBD2 agrees at 10 bases. The CDR3 is 16 amino acids. V lost 3 bases to trimming and J lost 2 bases; unmatched junction nucleotides: 5. CDR1 is SGHTA and CDR2 is FQGNSA in the germline V gene. The CDR3 DNA follows: TGTGCCAGCAGCTTGTTAGCGGGGGGCCACACAGATACGCAGTATTTT. This encodes CASSLLAGGHTDTQYF.